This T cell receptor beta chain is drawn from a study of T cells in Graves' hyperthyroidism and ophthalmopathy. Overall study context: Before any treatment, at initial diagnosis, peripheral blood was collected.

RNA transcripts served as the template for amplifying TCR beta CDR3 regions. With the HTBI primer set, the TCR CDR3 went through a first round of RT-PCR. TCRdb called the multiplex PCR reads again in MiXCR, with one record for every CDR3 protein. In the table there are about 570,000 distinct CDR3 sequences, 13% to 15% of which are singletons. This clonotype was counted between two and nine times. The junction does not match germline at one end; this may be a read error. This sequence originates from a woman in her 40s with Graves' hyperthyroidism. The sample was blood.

The CDR3 DNA sequence: TGTGCCCGCAGTTTGAGACAGGGAACCTACGAGCAGTACTTC. This gives the protein CARSLRQGTYEQYF. The chain joins TRBV28 to TRBJ2-7, with 7 bases that match TRBD1. Looked up from germline, CDR1 is MDHEN and CDR2 is SYDVKM. The length of the CDR3 is 14 residues.